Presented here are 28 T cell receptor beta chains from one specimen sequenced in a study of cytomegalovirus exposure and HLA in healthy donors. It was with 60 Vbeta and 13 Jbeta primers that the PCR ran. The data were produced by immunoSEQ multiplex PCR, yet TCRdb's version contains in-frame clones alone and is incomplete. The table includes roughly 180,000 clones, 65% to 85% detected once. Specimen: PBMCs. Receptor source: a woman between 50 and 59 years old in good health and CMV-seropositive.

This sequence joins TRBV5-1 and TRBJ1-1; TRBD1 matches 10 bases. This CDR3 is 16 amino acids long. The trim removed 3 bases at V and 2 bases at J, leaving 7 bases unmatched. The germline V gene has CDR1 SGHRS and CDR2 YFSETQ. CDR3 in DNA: TGCGCCAGCAGCTGGACCGGGACAGGGGATAACACTGAAGCTTTCTTT. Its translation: CASSWTGTGDNTEAFF.

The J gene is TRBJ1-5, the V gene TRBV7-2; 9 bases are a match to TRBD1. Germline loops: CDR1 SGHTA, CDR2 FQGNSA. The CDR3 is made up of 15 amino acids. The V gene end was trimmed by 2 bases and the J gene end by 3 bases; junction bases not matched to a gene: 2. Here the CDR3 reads CASSLYRGPNQPQHF. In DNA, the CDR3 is TGTGCCAGCAGCTTATACAGGGGGCCCAATCAGCCCCAGCATTTT.

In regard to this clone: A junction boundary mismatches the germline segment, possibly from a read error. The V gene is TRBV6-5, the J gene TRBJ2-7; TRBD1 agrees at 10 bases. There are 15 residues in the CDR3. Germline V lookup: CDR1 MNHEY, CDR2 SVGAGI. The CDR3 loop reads CASTRGQGVSCEQYF. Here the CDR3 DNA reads TGTGCCAGCACTAGAGGACAGGGGGTTTCCTGCGAGCAGTACTTC.

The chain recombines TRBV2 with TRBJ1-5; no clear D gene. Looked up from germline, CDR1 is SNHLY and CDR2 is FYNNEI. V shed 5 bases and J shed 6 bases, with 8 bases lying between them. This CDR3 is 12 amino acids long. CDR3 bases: TGTGCCAGCAGTAAACAGAGTCAGCCCCAGCATTTT. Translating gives CASSKQSQPQHF.

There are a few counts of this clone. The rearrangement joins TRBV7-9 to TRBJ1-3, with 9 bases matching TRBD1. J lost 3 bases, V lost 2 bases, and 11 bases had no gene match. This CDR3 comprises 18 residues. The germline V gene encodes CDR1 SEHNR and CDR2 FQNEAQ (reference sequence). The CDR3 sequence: CASSLSGQGPISGNTIYF. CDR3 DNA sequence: TGTGCCAGCAGCTTATCGGGACAGGGTCCTATAAGTGGAAACACCATATATTTT.

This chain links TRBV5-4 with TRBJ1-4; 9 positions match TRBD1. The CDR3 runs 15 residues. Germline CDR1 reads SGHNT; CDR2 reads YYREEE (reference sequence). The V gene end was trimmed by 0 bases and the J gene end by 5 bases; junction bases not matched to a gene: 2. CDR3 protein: CASSLGGQGNEKLFF. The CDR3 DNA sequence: TGTGCCAGCAGCTTGGGGGGACAGGGAAATGAAAAACTGTTTTTT.

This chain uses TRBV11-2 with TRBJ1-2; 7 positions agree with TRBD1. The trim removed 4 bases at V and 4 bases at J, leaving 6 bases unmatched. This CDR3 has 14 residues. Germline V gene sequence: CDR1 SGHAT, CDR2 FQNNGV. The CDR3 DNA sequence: TGTGCCAGCAGCTCGACAGGGCTAGGCTATGGCTACACCTTC. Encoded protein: CASSSTGLGYGYTF.

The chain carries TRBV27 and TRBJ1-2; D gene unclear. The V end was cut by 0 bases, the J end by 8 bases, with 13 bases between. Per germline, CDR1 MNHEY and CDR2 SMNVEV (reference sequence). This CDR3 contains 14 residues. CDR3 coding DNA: TGTGCCAGCAGTTTATCGAACGGGGTAGGGGGCTACACCTTC. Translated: CASSLSNGVGGYTF.

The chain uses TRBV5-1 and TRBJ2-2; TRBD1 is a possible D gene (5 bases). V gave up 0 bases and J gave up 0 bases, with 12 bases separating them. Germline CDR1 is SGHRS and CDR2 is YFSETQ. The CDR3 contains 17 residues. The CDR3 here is CASSLASGYPNTGELFF. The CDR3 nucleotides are TGCGCCAGCAGCTTGGCCTCAGGGTACCCGAACACCGGGGAGCTGTTTTTT.

CDR3 residues: CASSQARGTEAFF. In nucleotides, the CDR3 is TGCGCCAGCAGCCAAGCGCGAGGGACTGAAGCTTTCTTT. This chain connects TRBV4-3 to TRBJ1-1; no clear D gene. Germline CDR1 LGHNA, CDR2 YSLEER. Trimming pared 1 base from V and 5 bases from J, leaving 8 bases between. This CDR3 contains 13 residues.

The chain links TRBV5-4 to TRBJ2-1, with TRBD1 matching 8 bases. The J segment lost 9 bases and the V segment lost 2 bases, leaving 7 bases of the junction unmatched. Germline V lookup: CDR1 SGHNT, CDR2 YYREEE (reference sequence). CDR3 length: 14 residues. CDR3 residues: CASSFDRGNGEQFF. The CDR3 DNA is TGTGCCAGCAGCTTTGACAGGGGAAATGGTGAGCAGTTCTTC.

The CDR3 nucleotides read TGTGCCAGCAGCTTAGCTAACGAGCAGTACTTC. Its translation: CASSLANEQYF. The rearrangement joins TRBV11-1 to TRBJ2-7, with no clear D. CDR3 size: 11 residues. From germline, CDR1 is SGHAT and CDR2 FQDESV (reference sequence). The V end was cut by 0 bases, the J end by 5 bases, with 2 bases between.

CDR3 amino acids: CASSPTKLARLYEQYF. In DNA, the CDR3 is TGTGCCAGCAGCCCAACCAAACTAGCGAGACTGTACGAGCAGTACTTC. The chain carries TRBV11-3 and TRBJ2-7, with TRBD2 matching over 7 bases. V lost 5 bases, J lost 4 bases, and 14 bases stayed unmatched. The CDR3 runs 16 residues. CDR1 is SGHNT and CDR2 is YENEEA in the germline V gene.

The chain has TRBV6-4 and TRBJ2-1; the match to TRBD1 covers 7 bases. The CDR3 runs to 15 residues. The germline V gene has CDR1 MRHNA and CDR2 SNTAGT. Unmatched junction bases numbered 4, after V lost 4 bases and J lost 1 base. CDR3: CASSVDRVSYNEQFF. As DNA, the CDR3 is TGTGCCAGCAGTGTCGACAGGGTGTCCTACAATGAGCAGTTCTTC.

This CDR3 is CASSISRYEQYF. Here the CDR3 DNA reads TGTGCCAGTAGTATATCCCGCTACGAGCAGTACTTC. V is TRBV19 and J is TRBJ2-7, with D uncertain. The V gene lost 2 bases and the J gene lost 3 bases, with 5 bases spanning the gap. The V gene's germline CDR1 is LNHDA and CDR2 SQIVND (reference sequence). The CDR3 is 12 residues long.

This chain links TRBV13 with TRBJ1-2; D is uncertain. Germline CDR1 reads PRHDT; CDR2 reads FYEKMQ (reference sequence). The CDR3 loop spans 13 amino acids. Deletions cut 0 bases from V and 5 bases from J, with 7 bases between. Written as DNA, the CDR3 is TGTGCCAGCAGCTTAGGCCGAGAATATGGCTACACCTTC. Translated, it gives CASSLGREYGYTF.

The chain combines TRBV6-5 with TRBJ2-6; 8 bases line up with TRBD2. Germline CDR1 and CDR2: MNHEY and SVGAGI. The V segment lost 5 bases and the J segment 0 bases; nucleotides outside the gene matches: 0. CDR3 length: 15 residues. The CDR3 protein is CASSSGSSGANVLTF. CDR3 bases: TGTGCCAGCAGTAGCGGGAGCTCTGGGGCCAACGTCCTGACTTTC.

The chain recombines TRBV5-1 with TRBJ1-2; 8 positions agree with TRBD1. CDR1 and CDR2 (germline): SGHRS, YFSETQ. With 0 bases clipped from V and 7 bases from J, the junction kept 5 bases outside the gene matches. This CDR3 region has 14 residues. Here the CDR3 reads CASSLATGGSGYTF. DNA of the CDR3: TGCGCCAGCAGCTTGGCCACAGGGGGTAGTGGCTACACCTTC.

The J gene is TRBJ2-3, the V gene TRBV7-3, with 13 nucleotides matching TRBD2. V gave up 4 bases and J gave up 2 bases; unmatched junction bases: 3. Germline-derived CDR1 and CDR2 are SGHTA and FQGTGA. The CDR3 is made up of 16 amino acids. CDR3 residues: CASSSTSGGFTDTQYF. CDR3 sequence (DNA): TGTGCCAGCAGCTCGACTAGCGGGGGGTTCACAGATACGCAGTATTTT.

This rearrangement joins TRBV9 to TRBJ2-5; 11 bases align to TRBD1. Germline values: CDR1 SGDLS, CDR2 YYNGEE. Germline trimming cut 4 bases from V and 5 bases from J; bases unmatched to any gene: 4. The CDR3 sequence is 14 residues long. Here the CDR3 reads CASSPGQGGETQYF. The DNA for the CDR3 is TGTGCCAGCAGCCCGGGACAGGGGGGCGAGACCCAGTACTTC.

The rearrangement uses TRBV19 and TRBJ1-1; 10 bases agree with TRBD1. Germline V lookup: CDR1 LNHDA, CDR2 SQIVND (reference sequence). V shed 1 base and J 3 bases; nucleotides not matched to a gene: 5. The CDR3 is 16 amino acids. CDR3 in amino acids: CASSIVAGTGDTEAFF. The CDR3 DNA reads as TGTGCCAGTAGTATAGTTGCCGGGACAGGGGACACTGAAGCTTTCTTT. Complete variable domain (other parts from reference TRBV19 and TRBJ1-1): DGGITQSPKYLFRKEGQNVTLSCEQNLNHDAMYWYRQDPGQGLRLIYYSQIVNDFQKGDIAEGYSVSREKKESFPLTVTSAQKNPTAFYLCASSIVAGTGDTEAFFGQGTRLTVV.

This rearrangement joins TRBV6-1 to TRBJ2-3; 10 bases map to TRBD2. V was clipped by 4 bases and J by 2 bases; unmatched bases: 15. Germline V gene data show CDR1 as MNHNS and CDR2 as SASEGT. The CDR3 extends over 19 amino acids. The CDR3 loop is CASSGVMKREGLDTDTQYF. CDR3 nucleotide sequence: TGTGCCAGCAGTGGGGTAATGAAGCGGGAGGGGCTAGACACAGATACGCAGTATTTT.

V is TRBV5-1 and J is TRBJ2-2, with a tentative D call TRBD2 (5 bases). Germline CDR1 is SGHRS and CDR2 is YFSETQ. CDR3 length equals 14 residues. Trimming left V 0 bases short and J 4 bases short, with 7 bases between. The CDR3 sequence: CASSLGLPTGELFF. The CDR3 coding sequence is TGCGCCAGCAGCTTGGGACTACCCACCGGGGAGCTGTTTTTT.

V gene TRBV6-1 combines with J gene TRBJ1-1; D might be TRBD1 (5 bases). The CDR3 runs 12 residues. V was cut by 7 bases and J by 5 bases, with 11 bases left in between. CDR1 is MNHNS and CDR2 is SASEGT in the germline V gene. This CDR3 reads CASKRSGTEAFF. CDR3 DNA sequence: TGTGCCAGCAAGAGGTCAGGGACTGAAGCTTTCTTT.

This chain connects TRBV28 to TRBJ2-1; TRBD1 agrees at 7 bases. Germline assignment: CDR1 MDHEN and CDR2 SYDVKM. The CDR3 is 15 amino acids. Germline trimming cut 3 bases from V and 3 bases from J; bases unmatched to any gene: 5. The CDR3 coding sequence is TGTGCCAGCAGTTTCTCGGGACAGTTCTACAATGAGCAGTTCTTC. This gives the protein CASSFSGQFYNEQFF.

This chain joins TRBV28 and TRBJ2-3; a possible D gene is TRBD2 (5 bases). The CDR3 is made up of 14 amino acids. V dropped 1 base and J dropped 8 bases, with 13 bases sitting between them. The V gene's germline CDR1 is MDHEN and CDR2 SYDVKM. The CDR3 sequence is CASSLSTGLVTQYF. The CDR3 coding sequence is TGTGCCAGCAGTTTATCAACGGGATTGGTTACGCAGTATTTT.

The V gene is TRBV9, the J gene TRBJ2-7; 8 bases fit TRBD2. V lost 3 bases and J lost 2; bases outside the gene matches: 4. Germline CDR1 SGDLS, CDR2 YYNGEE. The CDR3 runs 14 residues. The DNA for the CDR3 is TGTGCCAGCAGCGGGGGACTAGGTCCCTACGAGCAGTACTTC. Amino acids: CASSGGLGPYEQYF. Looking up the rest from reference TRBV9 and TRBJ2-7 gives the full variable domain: DSGVTQTPKHLITATGQRVTLRCSPRSGDLSVYWYQQSLDQGLQFLIQYYNGEERAKGNILERFSAQQFPDLHSELNLSSLELGDSALYFCASSGGLGPYEQYFGPGTRLTVT.

The CDR3 reads CASSLYLAGETQYF. CDR3 nucleotides: TGTGCCAGCAGCTTATATCTAGCGGGGGAGACCCAGTACTTC. The genes are TRBV7-9 and TRBJ2-5; 9 nucleotides line up with TRBD2. This CDR3 region has 14 residues. V shed 2 bases, J shed 5 bases, and the junction held 3 bases outside the gene matches. CDR1 SEHNR and CDR2 FQNEAQ come from the germline V gene (reference sequence).